This entry lists 9 T cell receptor beta chains sequenced from one sample in a study of cytomegalovirus exposure and HLA in healthy donors. PCR involved 60 Vbeta and 13 Jbeta primers. Produced via immunoSEQ multiplex PCR; TCRdb's table is partial and in-frame only. The sample records 120,000 to 150,000 clones, 75% to 80% being singletons. The specimen sequenced was PBMCs. These receptors were taken from a woman aged 30 to 39 in good health and CMV-seronegative.

The gene calls are TRBV6-4 and TRBJ2-3; TRBD2 is a possible D gene (5 bases). Per germline, CDR1 MRHNA and CDR2 SNTAGT. The CDR3 has 13 amino acids. V lost 2 bases, J lost 5 bases, and 8 bases lay in between. CDR3 residues: CASSDGEQDTQYF. CDR3 nucleotides: TGTGCCAGCAGTGACGGGGAGCAAGATACGCAGTATTTT.

The V call is TRBV6-1, the J call TRBJ1-5; possible D gene TRBD1, 5 bases. Germline V gene sequence: CDR1 MNHNS, CDR2 SASEGT. V lost 5 bases to trimming and J lost 4 bases, with 9 bases between them. The length of the CDR3 is 13 residues. This CDR3 is CASSRGKNQPQHF. Here the CDR3 DNA reads TGTGCCAGCAGTCGGGGGAAGAATCAGCCCCAGCATTTT.

A single count supports this clone. The chain has TRBV7-2 and TRBJ1-5, with 8 bases matching TRBD1. Germline V gives CDR1 SGHTA, CDR2 FQGNSA. The CDR3 contains 17 residues. The V gene end was trimmed by 0 bases and the J gene end by 1 base; junction bases not matched to a gene: 5. CDR3 residues: CASSLALGQGSNQPQHF. In DNA, the CDR3 is TGTGCCAGCAGCTTAGCCTTAGGACAGGGCAGCAATCAGCCCCAGCATTTT.

The V call is TRBV9, the J call TRBJ2-3; the D gene is possibly TRBD1 (6 bases). CDR3 size: 13 residues. Looked up from germline, CDR1 is SGDLS and CDR2 is YYNGEE. The germline V and J ends were trimmed by 6 bases and 2 bases, with 10 bases remaining between them. CDR3 residues: CASTQGTTDTQYF. DNA of the CDR3: TGTGCCAGCACCCAGGGGACCACAGATACGCAGTATTTT.

There are a few counts of this clone. The chain has TRBV7-6 and TRBJ1-2, with 8 bases that match TRBD1. Trimming took 3 bases from V and 0 from J; bases not matched to a gene: 3. Germline V gene lookup returns CDR1 SGHVS and CDR2 FNYEAQ. The CDR3 extends over 15 amino acids. Here the CDR3 reads CASSLGDRPNYGYTF. The CDR3 nucleotides read TGTGCCAGCAGCTTGGGGGACAGGCCTAACTATGGCTACACCTTC.

This clone occurred once. This chain joins TRBV5-5 and TRBJ1-2; D is unresolved. V shed 2 bases and J shed 1 base, with 9 bases lying between them. The CDR3 contains 14 residues. Germline V gene lookup returns CDR1 SGHKS and CDR2 YYEKEE (reference sequence). Here the CDR3 reads CASSLYQINYGYTF. As DNA, the CDR3 is TGTGCCAGCAGCTTATATCAGATTAACTATGGCTACACCTTC.

The genes are TRBV5-1 and TRBJ1-2; no clear D gene. Trimming took 0 bases from V and 5 from J, leaving 11 bases between them. Germline CDR1 SGHRS, CDR2 YFSETQ. The length of the CDR3 is 14 residues. The CDR3 protein is CASSLVRDPYGYTF. CDR3 nucleotide sequence: TGCGCCAGCAGCTTGGTGAGGGATCCGTATGGCTACACCTTC.

CDR3 coding DNA: TGTGCCAGCAGCTTCAGGGGAGTATTGGACACTGAAGCTTTCTTT. Its translation is CASSFRGVLDTEAFF. This chain joins TRBV7-9 and TRBJ1-1; D might be TRBD1 (6 bases). The CDR3 consists of 15 residues. The V gene lost 3 bases and the J gene lost 3 bases, with 14 bases spanning the gap. In germline, CDR1 is SEHNR, CDR2 FQNEAQ (reference sequence).

This clone was observed a few times. The genes are TRBV5-1 and TRBJ2-1; D remains ambiguous. Looked up from germline, CDR1 is SGHRS and CDR2 is YFSETQ. V was trimmed by 2 bases and J by 4 bases, leaving 4 bases between them. CDR3 size: 12 residues. The CDR3 nucleotides are TGCGCCAGCAGCTTCGGGTACAATGAGCAGTTCTTC. Its protein is CASSFGYNEQFF. The full variable domain, in which reference TRBV5-1 and TRBJ2-1 provide the parts outside the CDR3, is KAGVTQTPRYLIKTRGQQVTLSCSPISGHRSVSWYQQTPGQGLQFLFEYFSETQRNKGNFPGRFSGRQFSNSRSEMNVSTLELGDSALYLCASSFGYNEQFFGPGTRLTVL.